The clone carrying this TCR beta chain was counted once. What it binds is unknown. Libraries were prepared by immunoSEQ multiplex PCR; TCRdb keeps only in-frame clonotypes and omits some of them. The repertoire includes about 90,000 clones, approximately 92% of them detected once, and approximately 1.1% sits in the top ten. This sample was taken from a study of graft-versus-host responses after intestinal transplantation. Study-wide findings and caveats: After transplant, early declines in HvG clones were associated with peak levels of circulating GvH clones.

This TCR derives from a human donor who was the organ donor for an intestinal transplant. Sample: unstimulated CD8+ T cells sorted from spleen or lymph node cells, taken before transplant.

CDR3 amino acids: CASSEIAGGVDEQFF. The CDR3 DNA reads as TGTGCCAGCAGTGAAATAGCGGGAGGGGTGGATGAGCAGTTCTTC. The chain combines TRBV6-1 with TRBJ2-1, with 11 bases identical to TRBD2. Germline values: CDR1 MNHNS, CDR2 SASEGT. V was pared by 2 bases and J by 8 bases, with 5 bases of the junction left unmatched. CDR3 length equals 15 residues.